The 32 T cell receptor beta chains below come from one sample, sequenced in a study of blood T cell repertoires in COVID-19. Some clones are missing from TCRdb's copy, which holds only in-frame ones; the method was immunoSEQ multiplex PCR. The sample has approximately 200,000 clones, about nine tenths seen once. Specimen: peripheral blood. These receptors were obtained from a woman aged 50 to 60 with acute or convalescent COVID-19.

This clone appeared once. The V call is TRBV30, the J call TRBJ1-5; D unresolved. V was cut by 1 base and J by 7 bases, with 14 bases left in between. Germline CDR1 GTSNPN, CDR2 SVGIG (reference sequence). CDR3 size: 14 residues. The chain's CDR3 is CAWSEGGVHQPQHF. The CDR3 nucleotides are TGTGCCTGGAGTGAGGGCGGGGTTCACCAGCCCCAGCATTTT.

In DNA form, the CDR3 reads TGTGCCAGCAGGCCCCCAGCGACAGATACGCAGTATTTT. This gives the protein CASRPPATDTQYF. This chain joins TRBV3-1 (or the pseudogene TRBV3-2) and TRBJ2-3, with D unclear. Germline CDR1 LGHDT, CDR2 YNNKEL (reference sequence). V dropped 6 bases and J dropped 3 bases, with 10 bases sitting between them. The CDR3 totals 13 residues.

The rearrangement links TRBV5-1 to TRBJ2-5, with unresolved D. The CDR3 runs to 12 residues. V lost 4 bases and J lost 5, with 9 bases in between. CDR1 and CDR2 (germline): SGHRS, YFSETQ. The CDR3 region has the DNA TGCGCCAGCAGCCCGGGTGTGGAGACCCAGTACTTC. Translating it yields CASSPGVETQYF. Filled out from reference TRBV5-1 and TRBJ2-5, the complete variable domain reads KAGVTQTPRYLIKTRGQQVTLSCSPISGHRSVSWYQQTPGQGLQFLFEYFSETQRNKGNFPGRFSGRQFSNSRSEMNVSTLELGDSALYLCASSPGVETQYFGPGTRLLVL.

A single count supports this clone. J is TRBJ2-2 and V is TRBV15, with 8 bases fitting TRBD1. This CDR3 is built from 15 residues. Losses at the gene ends were 1 base for V and 5 bases for J; bases not matched to a gene: 3. The germline CDR1 and CDR2 sequences are LNHNV and YYDKDF (reference sequence). CDR3 protein: CATSRVQGATGELFF. The CDR3 nucleotides are TGTGCCACCAGCAGAGTGCAGGGGGCGACCGGGGAGCTGTTTTTT. Complete variable domain (other parts from reference TRBV15 and TRBJ2-2): DAMVIQNPRYQVTQFGKPVTLSCSQTLNHNVMYWYQQKSSQAPKLLFHYYDKDFNNEADTPDNFQSRRPNTSFCFLDIRSPGLGDTAMYLCATSRVQGATGELFFGEGSRLTVL.

CDR3 bases: TGCGCCAGCAGCCAAGAGTCAGGGGCCAGAAACACCATATATTTT. Protein product: CASSQESGARNTIYF. The chain recombines TRBV4-3 with TRBJ1-3; tentative D call: TRBD1 (6 bases). In germline, CDR1 is LGHNA, CDR2 YSLEER. This CDR3 is 15 amino acids long. V was clipped by 0 bases and J by 5 bases, with 11 bases between them.

The chain couples TRBV6-2 or TRBV6-3 to TRBJ1-6; D is ambiguous. Between the trimmed V and J ends, which lost 2 bases and 3 bases, there was a span of 8 bases. The CDR3 contains 15 residues. CDR1 MNHEY and CDR2 SVGEGT come from the germline V gene. The CDR3 loop reads CASSYEANYNSPLHF. CDR3 nucleotides: TGTGCCAGCAGTTACGAAGCCAACTATAATTCACCCCTCCACTTT.

The rearrangement uses TRBV27 and TRBJ2-1; 7 bases map to TRBD1. J lost 6 bases, V lost 5 bases, and 4 bases had no gene match. The CDR3 spans 13 residues. The germline CDR1 and CDR2 sequences are MNHEY and SMNVEV (reference sequence). As DNA, the CDR3 is TGTGCCAGCAGTGGAAGGGGGCCCAATGAGCAGTTCTTC. Translation gives CASSGRGPNEQFF.

The DNA of the CDR3 is TGTGCCAGCAGCCCCCCCAGGAGGCGCGGGAGAGTCTCCTACGAGCAGTACTTC. It translates to CASSPPRRRGRVSYEQYF. The chain couples TRBV21-1 to TRBJ2-7; the table calls TRBD2, which could not be checked here. TRBV21-1 is classified as a pseudogene. The CDR3 totals 18 residues.

This chain links TRBV27 with TRBJ2-5; 9 bases line up with TRBD1. Losses at the gene ends were 2 bases for V and 6 bases for J; bases not matched to a gene: 1. The length of the CDR3 is 13 residues. Germline values: CDR1 MNHEY, CDR2 SMNVEV (reference sequence). The CDR3 coding sequence is TGTGCCAGCAGTTTAGACAGGGGGAAGACCCAGTACTTC. It is translated as CASSLDRGKTQYF.

The J gene is TRBJ2-5, the V gene TRBV19; 9 bases line up with TRBD1. The CDR3 runs to 16 residues. Trimming removed 4 bases from V and 1 base from J; junction bases left unmatched: 7. Looked up from germline, CDR1 is LNHDA and CDR2 is SQIVND (reference sequence). This CDR3 reads CASSKGWGQGQETQYF. The CDR3 DNA reads TGTGCCAGTAGTAAGGGGTGGGGACAGGGCCAAGAGACCCAGTACTTC. Full variable domain (missing parts from reference TRBV19 and TRBJ2-5): DGGITQSPKYLFRKEGQNVTLSCEQNLNHDAMYWYRQDPGQGLRLIYYSQIVNDFQKGDIAEGYSVSREKKESFPLTVTSAQKNPTAFYLCASSKGWGQGQETQYFGPGTRLLVL.

This chain links TRBV13 with TRBJ2-2; 7 nucleotides agree with TRBD1. Germline values: CDR1 PRHDT, CDR2 FYEKMQ (reference sequence). This CDR3 comprises 16 residues. With 3 bases clipped from V and 1 base from J, the junction kept 5 bases outside the gene matches. The chain's CDR3 is CASSFLRTGNTGELFF. The CDR3 DNA reads TGTGCCAGCAGCTTCCTGAGGACAGGGAACACCGGGGAGCTGTTTTTT.

V gene TRBV7-9 combines with J gene TRBJ2-3, with 7 bases identical to TRBD1. The V gene end was trimmed by 5 bases and the J gene end by 1 base; junction bases not matched to a gene: 9. CDR1 and CDR2 (germline): SEHNR, FQNEAQ (reference sequence). The CDR3 is 16 residues long. The CDR3 DNA sequence: TGTGCCAGCAGCCCCCCAGGGGGATACGGCACAGATACGCAGTATTTT. Protein product: CASSPPGGYGTDTQYF. Supplemented by reference TRBV7-9 and TRBJ2-3, the full variable domain reads DTGVSQNPRHKITKRGQNVTFRCDPISEHNRLYWYRQTLGQGPEFLTYFQNEAQLEKSRLLSDRFSAERPKGSFSTLEIQRTEQGDSAMYLCASSPPGGYGTDTQYFGPGTRLTVL.

This clone has a handful of counts. The J gene is TRBJ2-7, the V gene TRBV5-1; the match to TRBD2 covers 12 bases. The germline gives CDR1 SGHRS, CDR2 YFSETQ. With V trimmed by 3 bases and J by 2 bases, 3 bases remained unmatched. The CDR3 is 15 amino acids. The CDR3 region is CASSSRTSGAYEQYF. The DNA for the CDR3 is TGCGCCAGCAGCTCAAGGACTAGCGGGGCCTACGAGCAGTACTTC.

This clone came up once. This chain connects TRBV6-2 or TRBV6-3 to TRBJ1-1, with D perhaps matching TRBD1 (6 bases). The CDR3 covers 12 residues. The V end lost 5 bases, the J end lost 6 bases, and 10 bases lay between the germline ends. Germline V lookup: CDR1 MNHEY, CDR2 SVGEGT. CDR3 amino acids: CASSHRVPEAFF. Here the CDR3 DNA reads TGTGCCAGCAGTCACAGGGTACCTGAAGCTTTCTTT.

V usage is TRBV24-1 and J usage is TRBJ2-7; 9 nucleotides align to TRBD1. This CDR3 spans 14 amino acids. Germline V gene lookup returns CDR1 KGHDR and CDR2 SFDVKD. Germline trimming cut 3 bases from V and 4 bases from J; bases unmatched to any gene: 3. The CDR3 nucleotides are TGTGCCACCAGTGATCCGGGACAGGGTTACGAGCAGTACTTC. This encodes CATSDPGQGYEQYF.

The V call is TRBV6-2 or TRBV6-3, the J call TRBJ2-1; D perhaps matches TRBD1 (6 bases). The germline V gene encodes CDR1 MNHEY and CDR2 SVGEGT. The CDR3 spans 13 residues. The V end was cut by 2 bases, the J end by 8 bases, with 10 bases between. Written as DNA, the CDR3 is TGTGCCAGCAGTTACGTCAGGGGTGATGAGCAGTTCTTC. It is translated as CASSYVRGDEQFF.

This clone was detected once. CDR3 amino acids: CSGGVDLNTEAFF. DNA for the CDR3: TGCAGTGGGGGGGTGGATTTGAACACTGAAGCTTTCTTT. V is TRBV29-1 and J is TRBJ1-1; weak D call: TRBD1 (5 bases). The CDR3 has 13 residues. Per the germline V gene, CDR1 is SQVTM and CDR2 is ANQGSEA.

The J gene is TRBJ1-6, the V gene TRBV7-3; TRBD1 might be the D (5 bases). The CDR3 is 15 residues long. Trimming stripped 5 bases from V and 8 bases from J, with 16 bases between. CDR1 is SGHTA and CDR2 is FQGTGA in the germline V gene. CDR3 region: CASSLLSAGDSPLHF. DNA of the CDR3: TGTGCCAGCAGCCTCCTATCCGCGGGGGATTCACCCCTCCACTTT. Together with reference TRBV7-3 and TRBJ1-6, the CDR3 gives the full variable domain: GAGVSQTPSNKVTEKGKYVELRCDPISGHTALYWYRQSLGQGPEFLIYFQGTGAADDSGLPNDRFFAVRPEGSVSTLKIQRTERGDSAVYLCASSLLSAGDSPLHFGNGTRLTVT.

V and J are TRBV21-1 and TRBJ2-1; the table assigns TRBD2, which was not confirmed against the DNA. TRBV21-1 is assigned pseudogene status. The CDR3 has 14 residues. The CDR3 nucleotides are TGTGCCAGCAGCAAAGGAAGAGATTACAATGAGCAGTTCTTC. Translation gives CASSKGRDYNEQFF.

V and J are TRBV24-1 and TRBJ2-7; a possible D gene is TRBD2 (6 bases). The V gene lost 3 bases and the J gene lost 2 bases, with 13 bases spanning the gap. This CDR3 region has 15 residues. In germline, CDR1 is KGHDR, CDR2 SFDVKD. This chain's CDR3 is CATSDPGGVAYEQYF. In DNA form, the CDR3 reads TGTGCCACCAGTGATCCAGGAGGGGTGGCCTACGAGCAGTACTTC.

This sequence joins TRBV15 and TRBJ1-6, with a tentative D call TRBD1 (6 bases). The CDR3 consists of 15 residues. Per germline, CDR1 LNHNV and CDR2 YYDKDF (reference sequence). Trimming shortened V by 1 base and J by 7 bases, and 11 bases separated the two germline ends. This chain's CDR3 is CATSRGDTRNSPLHF. The CDR3 DNA reads TGTGCCACCAGCAGAGGGGACACCAGGAATTCACCCCTCCACTTT.

The gene calls are TRBV2 and TRBJ1-5, with unresolved D. From germline, CDR1 is SNHLY and CDR2 FYNNEI. V dropped 8 bases and J dropped 5 bases, with 13 bases sitting between them. The length of the CDR3 is 13 residues. Written as DNA, the CDR3 is TGTGCCAGCGGACGGGGATGGGATCAGCCCCAGCATTTT. Translated, it gives CASGRGWDQPQHF.

V is TRBV5-1 and J is TRBJ1-6; D might be TRBD1 (5 bases). CDR1 SGHRS and CDR2 YFSETQ come from the germline V gene. The CDR3 runs to 13 residues. The germline V and J ends were trimmed by 4 bases and 16 bases, with 18 bases remaining between them. CDR3 coding DNA: TGCGCCAGCAGCCAACCTCCGGGCAGGGCTCTCCACTTT. Amino acids: CASSQPPGRALHF.

The V call is TRBV5-4, the J call TRBJ2-7; 11 bases line up with TRBD2. Trimming cost V 1 base and J 3 bases; bases outside gene matches: 3. The CDR3 extends over 15 amino acids. Germline CDR1 is SGHNT and CDR2 is YYREEE (reference sequence). The CDR3 here is CASSLPTSGIYEQYF. As DNA, the CDR3 is TGTGCCAGCAGCTTGCCGACTAGCGGGATCTACGAGCAGTACTTC.

This clone has more than one count but fewer than ten. The chain has TRBV18 and TRBJ2-7; TRBD1 matches 8 bases. The CDR3 extends over 15 amino acids. The germline gives CDR1 KGHSH, CDR2 LQKENI. Germline trimming cut 6 bases from V and 0 bases from J; bases unmatched to any gene: 7. CDR3 sequence reads: CASSEGQAVSYEQYF. CDR3 bases: TGTGCCAGCTCGGAGGGACAGGCGGTCTCCTACGAGCAGTACTTC.

V usage is TRBV7-5 and J usage is TRBJ2-4; the D call in the table, TRBD1, was not verified against the DNA. TRBV7-5 is a documented pseudogene. This CDR3 comprises 13 residues. The CDR3 nucleotides read TGTGTCAGAACCGCAGGGTGGCCAAACATTCAGTACTTC. It is translated as CVRTAGWPNIQYF.

This chain uses TRBV15 with TRBJ2-1; D perhaps matches TRBD1 (6 bases). The CDR3 length is 17 residues. Germline V lookup: CDR1 LNHNV, CDR2 YYDKDF (reference sequence). Trimming removed 0 bases at V and 1 base at J, with 13 bases between. The CDR3 spells CATSRDRTVFSYNEQFF. The CDR3 nucleotides read TGTGCCACCAGCAGAGACCGGACAGTGTTTTCCTACAATGAGCAGTTCTTC.

The chain carries TRBV12-3 or TRBV12-4 and TRBJ1-1; D uncertain. V gave up 7 bases and J gave up 10 bases, with 16 bases separating them. The CDR3 contains 12 residues. Here the CDR3 reads CASNRGPIGAFF. As DNA, the CDR3 is TGTGCCAGCAACCGGGGTCCCATTGGAGCTTTCTTT.

The chain combines TRBV13 with TRBJ2-1; perhaps TRBD2 as D (5 bases). The CDR3 loop spans 17 amino acids. Per the germline V gene, CDR1 is PRHDT and CDR2 is FYEKMQ (reference sequence). V lost 5 bases to trimming and J lost 2 bases, with 19 bases between them. The CDR3 is CASSHGWASNPYNEQFF. DNA for the CDR3: TGTGCCAGCAGCCACGGGTGGGCTAGCAACCCCTACAATGAGCAGTTCTTC.

The rearrangement links TRBV18 to TRBJ1-2; possibly TRBD1 for D (5 bases). V lost 3 bases, J lost 2 bases, and 19 bases lay in between. The V gene's germline CDR1 is KGHSH and CDR2 LQKENI. The CDR3 totals 17 residues. DNA of the CDR3: TGTGCCAGCTCACCGACCCTCCCAGGGCAGAGAAACTATGGCTACACCTTC. It specifies CASSPTLPGQRNYGYTF.

This clone was recorded only once. The V and J genes are TRBV7-2 and TRBJ1-2, with no clear D. V lost 5 bases, J lost 0 bases, and 16 bases lay in between. The germline gives CDR1 SGHTA, CDR2 FQGNSA. The CDR3 is 16 amino acids. The CDR3 is CASSPRGEQTNYGYTF. The CDR3 region has the DNA TGTGCCAGCAGCCCCCGAGGTGAGCAAACTAACTATGGCTACACCTTC.

The chain uses TRBV7-2 and TRBJ2-7; 10 positions match TRBD2. CDR3 size: 19 residues. J lost 6 bases, V lost 1 base, and 18 bases had no gene match. Germline CDR1 reads SGHTA; CDR2 reads FQGNSA. CDR3 loop: CASSLVGERGLLAGIEQYF. CDR3 nucleotides: TGTGCCAGCAGCTTAGTAGGCGAGCGAGGGTTACTAGCGGGAATCGAGCAGTACTTC.